This T cell receptor beta chain was identified during a study of STAT3 mutations in large granular lymphocyte leukemia. Across the whole study: Roughly half the longitudinally sequenced T-LGLL patients had canonical STAT3 mutations. The study, taken as a whole, reports: At least one immunodominant TCR beta clonotype appeared in every T-cell large granular lymphocyte leukemia patient. All newly emerging clones after therapy were STAT3 wild type.

Turning to this clone: Its antigen is not identified.

The ends lost 2 bases at V and 0 bases at J; junction bases unmatched: 4. The CDR3 is 16 residues long. Germline V gene sequence: CDR1 SGHRS, CDR2 YFSETQ. Some clones are missing from TCRdb's copy, which holds only in-frame ones; the method was immunoSEQ multiplex PCR. Of 12,000 or so clones listed, 85% are singletons. The chain is built from TRBV5-1 and TRBJ1-3; 8 bases fit TRBD1. This TCR was recovered from a man at least 80 years old with T-cell large granular lymphocyte leukemia. Some clones in this sample may be carry-over from other donors' samples. The material sequenced was peripheral blood mononuclear cells. CDR3 DNA: TGCGCCAGCAGCTTCCAAACAGGGGGCTCTGGAAACACCATATATTTT. Encoded protein: CASSFQTGGSGNTIYF. Combining the CDR3 with reference TRBV5-1 and TRBJ1-3 gives the whole variable domain KAGVTQTPRYLIKTRGQQVTLSCSPISGHRSVSWYQQTPGQGLQFLFEYFSETQRNKGNFPGRFSGRQFSNSRSEMNVSTLELGDSALYLCASSFQTGGSGNTIYFGEGSWLTVV.